One sample yielded the 9 T cell receptor beta chains listed below, sequenced in a study of blood T cell repertoires in COVID-19. Method: immunoSEQ multiplex PCR; TCRdb's copy keeps in-frame clones and lacks some. The repertoire holds 250,000 or so clones, with around 88% as singletons. Sequencing was performed on peripheral blood. These receptors were collected from a woman aged 25 to 39 with COVID-19, enrolled during active disease.

This CDR3 is CASSAELLAGGCTDTQYF. Written as DNA, the CDR3 is TGTGCCAGCAGTGCCGAATTACTAGCGGGAGGTTGCACAGATACGCAGTATTTT. The chain links TRBV6-4 to TRBJ2-3; TRBD2 agrees at 12 bases. The CDR3 totals 18 residues. Germline lookup yields CDR1 MRHNA and CDR2 SNTAGT. V shed 4 bases, J shed 1 base, and the junction held 9 bases outside the gene matches.

This clone was detected once. V and J are TRBV11-3 and TRBJ2-1; 9 nucleotides agree with TRBD1. Germline loops: CDR1 SGHNT, CDR2 YENEEA. J lost 7 bases, V lost 11 bases, and 18 bases had no gene match. The CDR3 is 16 residues long. CDR3 amino acids: CAGSRVGTGRLNEQFF. CDR3 DNA sequence: TGTGCCGGATCCAGGGTCGGGACAGGGAGGTTAAATGAGCAGTTCTTC.

V is TRBV6-2 or TRBV6-3 and J is TRBJ1-5; the D gene is possibly TRBD1 (5 bases). From germline, CDR1 is MNHEY and CDR2 SVGEGT. The CDR3 runs 15 residues. The germline V and J ends were trimmed by 2 bases and 4 bases, with 12 bases remaining between them. This CDR3 reads CASSYDQGLNQPQHF. DNA of the CDR3: TGTGCCAGCAGTTACGACCAGGGCCTGAATCAGCCCCAGCATTTT.

This rearrangement joins TRBV6-5 to TRBJ1-2; a possible D gene is TRBD1 (5 bases). The CDR3 spans 12 residues. Looked up from germline, CDR1 is MNHEY and CDR2 is SVGAGI. The V end lost 8 bases, the J end lost 3 bases, and 10 bases lay between the germline ends. The CDR3 DNA follows: TGTGCCAGCTCGGGGGAGGACTATGGCTACACCTTC. Protein product: CASSGEDYGYTF.

The chain recombines TRBV29-1 with TRBJ1-1; D call uncertain. The CDR3 sequence is 13 residues long. Germline CDR1 is SQVTM and CDR2 is ANQGSEA. V shed 6 bases and J shed 3 bases, with 14 bases lying between them. The CDR3 sequence: CSVKGPRDTEAFF. The CDR3 DNA follows: TGCAGCGTGAAAGGACCGAGGGACACTGAAGCTTTCTTT.

CDR3 sequence (DNA): TGCGCCAGCAGCCCGGGTTCGAACACCGGGGAGCTGTTTTTT. It codes for CASSPGSNTGELFF. V gene TRBV4-3 combines with J gene TRBJ2-2; no reliable D call. Per germline, CDR1 LGHNA and CDR2 YSLEER. The CDR3 totals 14 residues. V dropped 4 bases and J dropped 0 bases, with 6 bases sitting between them.

This chain joins TRBV11-2 and TRBJ2-7; 7 bases are shared with TRBD1. This CDR3 is built from 13 residues. Germline CDR1 and CDR2: SGHAT and FQNNGV. The V gene end was trimmed by 5 bases and the J gene end by 2 bases; junction bases not matched to a gene: 3. CDR3: CASSRGTAYEQYV. DNA of the CDR3: TGTGCCAGCAGCAGAGGGACAGCCTACGAGCAGTACGTC.

The rearrangement joins TRBV5-8 to TRBJ2-3; 9 nucleotides agree with TRBD1. Germline loops: CDR1 SGHTS, CDR2 YDEGEE. The CDR3 sequence is 15 residues long. V lost 4 bases and J lost 3; bases outside the gene matches: 6. The CDR3 bases are TGTGCCAGCAGCCCCGGACAGGGGTCAACAGATACGCAGTATTTT. Protein sequence: CASSPGQGSTDTQYF.

The gene calls are TRBV7-9 and TRBJ2-4; 11 bases fit TRBD1. The CDR3 length is 18 residues. V dropped 0 bases and J dropped 3; count of bases not matched to a gene: 7. CDR1 SEHNR and CDR2 FQNEAQ come from the germline V gene (reference sequence). CDR3 DNA sequence: TGTGCCAGCAGCTTAGCTGGGACAGGGGGTTTCCTCAAAAACATTCAGTACTTC. Protein: CASSLAGTGGFLKNIQYF.